The rows below give T cell receptor beta chains drawn from one sample of a study of T cell responses to AZD1222 COVID-19 vaccine. Generated by immunoSEQ multiplex PCR, the TCRdb table keeps only in-frame clones and is missing some. The sample holds tens of thousands of clones; roughly nine tenths are singletons and the top ten take approximately 2.5%. The sequences come from peripheral blood, collected on day 0 of AZD1222 vaccination. These receptors were collected from an adult in good health. CDR3s leave out the opening cysteine and the closing phenylalanine or tryptophan. A D gene is named only where the DNA matches it firmly.

D gene,V gene,CDR3 protein
NA,TRBV2,ASSPDLYEQY
TRBD2,TRBV29-1,SVTSRLAGGTETQY
NA,TRBV19,ASNRLVGESSGANVLT
NA,TRBV6-6,ASSHPQGGDEQY
NA,TRBV4-3,ASSHHPGAGPNSPLH
NA,TRBV4-3,ASSLRTTDTQY
TRBD2,TRBV6-5,ASSYSGTSVHEQF
NA,TRBV9,ASSVDQGPASGNTIY
TRBD1,TRBV24-1,ATSGSAGGRSEAF
NA,TRBV19,ATAAGLAETQY
NA,TRBV19,ASSSLSPGELF
NA,TRBV9,ASSVGQLNTEAF
TRBD1,TRBV2,ASRDRVAEAF
NA,TRBV11-2,ASSLRVQGFEKLF
TRBD2,TRBV6-5,ASSYLAGGSYEQY
NA,TRBV3-1/TRBV3-2,ASSPRKGEGPGEQY
TRBD1,TRBV18,ASSPGTVNSNQPQH
NA,TRBV7-6,ASSHGVNQPQH
NA,TRBV10-2,ASTGWYNQPQH
NA,TRBV6-5,ASIGRGGNTIY
NA,TRBV7-9,ASSLDRDILGLSYEQY
NA,TRBV12-3/TRBV12-4,ASSLSINYGYT
NA,TRBV27,ASSSQGTYNEQF
NA,TRBV23-1,ASNFGVGARDADTQY
NA,TRBV5-1,ASSLMSPSEEPQH
NA,TRBV6-2/TRBV6-3,ASSYSRYNEQF
NA,TRBV10-3,AISEQGTHTEAF
TRBD2,TRBV4-1,ASSQETSGDNEQF
TRBD1,TRBV14,ASSFRGQGYT
TRBD1,TRBV7-9,ASSFQGAGEQY
NA,TRBV4-3,ASSRSREEKLF
NA,TRBV7-9,ASGKIGQKGTF
TRBD1,TRBV2,ASRDRTYEQY
NA,TRBV10-3,AISAEWGQDTQY
TRBD1,TRBV12-3/TRBV12-4,AIRTGRSEKLF
NA,TRBV6-2/TRBV6-3,ASSRRQYEQY
TRBD2,TRBV9,ASSVAAGGTGELF
NA,TRBV19,ASSISIGENYGYT
TRBD1,TRBV7-2,ASSLAPGGSQPQH
TRBD1,TRBV11-3,ASSSGTGAYEQY
NA,TRBV5-5,ASSTQPHVGLEQY
NA,TRBV9,ASSVTPASNIQY
TRBD2,TRBV6-1,ASSETSGGAKETQY
NA,TRBV11-3,ASSSNGWGTEAF
NA,TRBV7-2,ASSASADRRIYT
NA,TRBV3-1/TRBV3-2,ASSQGGTGTGELF
NA,TRBV5-5,ASSLGTVPEQY